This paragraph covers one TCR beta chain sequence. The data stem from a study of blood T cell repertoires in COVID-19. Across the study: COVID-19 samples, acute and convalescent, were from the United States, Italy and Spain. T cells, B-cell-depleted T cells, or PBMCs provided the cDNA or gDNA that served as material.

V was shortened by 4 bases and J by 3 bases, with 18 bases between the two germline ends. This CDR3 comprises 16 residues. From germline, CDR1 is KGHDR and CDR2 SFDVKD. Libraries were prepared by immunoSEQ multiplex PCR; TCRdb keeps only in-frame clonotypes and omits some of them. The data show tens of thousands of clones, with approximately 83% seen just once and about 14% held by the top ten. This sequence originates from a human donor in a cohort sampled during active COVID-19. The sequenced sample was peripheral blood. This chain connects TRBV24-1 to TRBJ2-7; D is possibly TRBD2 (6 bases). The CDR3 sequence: CATSDGGAGPNYEQYF. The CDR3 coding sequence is TGTGCCACCAGTGACGGCGGGGCAGGCCCTAACTACGAGCAGTACTTC.